Described below is a single TCR beta chain sequence and its context. These data are taken from a study of blood T cell repertoires in COVID-19. About the research overall: Sites across the United States, Italy and Spain contributed samples from acute and convalescent COVID-19. Sample material is recorded as cDNA or gDNA derived from T cells, B-cell-depleted T cells, or PBMCs.

Germline CDR1 and CDR2: KGHSH and LQKENI. V shed 6 bases, J shed 7 bases, and the junction held 8 bases outside the gene matches. There are 13 residues in the CDR3. In the study's own analysis: Quantification of nucleated cells was approximated via reference gene primer amplification. Measured with immunoSEQ multiplex PCR; TCRdb has only the in-frame clones, and not every one. The V and J calls and clone size were taken over from that table, and D and trimming were inferred from the DNA. The sample has about 82,000 clones; around 85% are singletons. The chain recombines TRBV18 with TRBJ1-1; TRBD1 matches 7 bases. The clonotype comes from a man at least 80 years old with active or convalescent COVID-19. The sequencing input was peripheral blood. CDR3 amino acids: CASSRAGGSEAFF. Written as DNA, the CDR3 is TGTGCCAGCTCCCGGGCAGGGGGGAGTGAAGCTTTCTTT.